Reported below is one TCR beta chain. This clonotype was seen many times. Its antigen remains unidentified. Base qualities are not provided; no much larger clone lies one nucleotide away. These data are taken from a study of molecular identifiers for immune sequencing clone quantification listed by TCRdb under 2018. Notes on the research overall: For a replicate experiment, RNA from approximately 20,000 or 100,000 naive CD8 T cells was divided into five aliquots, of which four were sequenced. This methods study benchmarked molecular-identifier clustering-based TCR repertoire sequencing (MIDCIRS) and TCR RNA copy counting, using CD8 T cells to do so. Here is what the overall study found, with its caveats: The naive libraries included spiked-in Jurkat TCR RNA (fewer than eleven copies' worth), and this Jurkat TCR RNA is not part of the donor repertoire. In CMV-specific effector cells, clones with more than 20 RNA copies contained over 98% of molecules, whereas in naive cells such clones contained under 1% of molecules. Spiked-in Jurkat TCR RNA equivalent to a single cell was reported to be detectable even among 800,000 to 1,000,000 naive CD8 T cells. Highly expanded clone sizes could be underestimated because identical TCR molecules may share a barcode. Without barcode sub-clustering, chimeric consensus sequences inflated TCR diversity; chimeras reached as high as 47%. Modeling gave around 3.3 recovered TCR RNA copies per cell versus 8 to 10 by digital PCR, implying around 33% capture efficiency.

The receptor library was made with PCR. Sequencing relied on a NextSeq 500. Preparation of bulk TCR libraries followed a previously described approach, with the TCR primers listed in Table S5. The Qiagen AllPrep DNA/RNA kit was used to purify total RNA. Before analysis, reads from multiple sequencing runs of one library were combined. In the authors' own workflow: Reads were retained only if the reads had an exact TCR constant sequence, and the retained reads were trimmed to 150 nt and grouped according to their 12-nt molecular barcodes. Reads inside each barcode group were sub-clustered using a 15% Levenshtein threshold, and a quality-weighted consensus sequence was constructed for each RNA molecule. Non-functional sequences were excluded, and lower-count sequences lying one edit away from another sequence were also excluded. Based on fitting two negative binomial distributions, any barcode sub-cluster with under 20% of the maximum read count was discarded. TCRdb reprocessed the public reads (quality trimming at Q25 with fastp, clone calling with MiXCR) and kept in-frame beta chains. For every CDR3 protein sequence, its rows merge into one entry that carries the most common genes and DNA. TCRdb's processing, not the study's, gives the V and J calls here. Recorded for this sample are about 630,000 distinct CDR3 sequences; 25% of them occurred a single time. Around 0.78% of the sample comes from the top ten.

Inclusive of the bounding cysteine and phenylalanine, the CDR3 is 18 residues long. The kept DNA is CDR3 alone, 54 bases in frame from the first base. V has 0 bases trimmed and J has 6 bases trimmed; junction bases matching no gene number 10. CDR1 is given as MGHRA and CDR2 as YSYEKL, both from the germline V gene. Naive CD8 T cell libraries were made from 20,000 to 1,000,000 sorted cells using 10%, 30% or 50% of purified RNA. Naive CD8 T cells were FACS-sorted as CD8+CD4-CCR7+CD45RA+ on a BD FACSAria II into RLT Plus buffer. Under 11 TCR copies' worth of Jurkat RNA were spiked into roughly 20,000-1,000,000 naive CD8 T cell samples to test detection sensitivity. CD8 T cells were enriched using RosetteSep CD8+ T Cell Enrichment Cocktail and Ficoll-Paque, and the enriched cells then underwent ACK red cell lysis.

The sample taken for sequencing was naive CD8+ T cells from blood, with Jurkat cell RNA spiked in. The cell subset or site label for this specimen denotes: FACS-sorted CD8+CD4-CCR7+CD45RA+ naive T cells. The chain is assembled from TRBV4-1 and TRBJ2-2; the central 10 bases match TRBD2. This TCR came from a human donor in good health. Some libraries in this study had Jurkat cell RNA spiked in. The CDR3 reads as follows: CASSQDGRAGGLPGELFF. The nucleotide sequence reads TGCGCCAGCAGCCAAGATGGGCGAGCGGGGGGGCTCCCCGGGGAGCTGTTTTTT.